The rows below give T cell receptor beta chains drawn from one sample of a study of blood T cell repertoires in COVID-19. Clones were read by immunoSEQ multiplex PCR, and TCRdb kept only the in-frame ones, dropping some. The table records about 370,000 clones, 80% to 90% of them present only once. The sequencing input was PBMCs or T cells enriched from blood (not recorded which). The receptors originated from a man aged 18 to 35 who had recovered from COVID-19. Each CDR3 is given with its conserved first and last residue. The order of the fields is D gene, J gene, V gene, clone size, CDR3 DNA, CDR3 protein. D genes are given only for firm matches. Some rows have no size entry. The others give once, few or many, or a class for an expanded clone.

-,TRBJ2-7,TRBV4-1,-,TGCGCCAGCAGCCACCCCCCGCAGGGGACCGACGAGCAGTACTTC,CASSHPPQGTDEQYF
TRBD1,TRBJ1-6,TRBV6-5,-,TGTGCCAGCAGTTACTCGAGCAGGGGGGATTCACCCCTCCACTTT,CASSYSSRGDSPLHF
TRBD1,TRBJ1-2,TRBV10-3,-,TGTGCCATCAGTGAGAGAGGACAGGGAGGGGATGGCTACACCTTC,CAISERGQGGDGYTF
-,TRBJ1-3,TRBV19,-,TGTGCCAGTAGCTCGACAGTCTCTGGAAACACCATATATTTT,CASSSTVSGNTIYF
-,TRBJ1-1,TRBV18,-,TGTGCCAGCTCCGAACCGGTTGATAGTGAAGCTTTCTTT,CASSEPVDSEAFF
-,TRBJ1-2,TRBV19,-,TGTGCCAGTAGTATTTACTCTACGAACAGGGAATTCCCTGGCTACACCTTC,CASSIYSTNREFPGYTF
-,TRBJ1-1,TRBV7-9,-,TGTGCCAGCAGCCCTCAGATGAACACTGAAGCTTTCTTT,CASSPQMNTEAFF
TRBD1,TRBJ2-5,TRBV9,-,TGTGCCAGCAGCGTACTGGGACAGCCCCAAGAGACCCAGTACTTC,CASSVLGQPQETQYF
TRBD2,TRBJ2-5,TRBV11-2,-,TGTGCCAGCAGCTCTAGCGGGAGAGAGACCCAGTACTTC,CASSSSGRETQYF
-,TRBJ1-1,TRBV27,-,TGTGCCAGCAGTTTATCGGGCAGGCTTAACACTGAAGCTTTCTTT,CASSLSGRLNTEAFF
-,TRBJ1-4,TRBV7-9,once,TGTGCCAGCAGCTTAGCGCCGGGAACAGGGTCTAATGAAAAACTGTTTTTT,CASSLAPGTGSNEKLFF
-,TRBJ1-6,TRBV9,-,TGTGCCAGCAGCGTAGAGGGGTGGAATTCACCCCTCCACTTT,CASSVEGWNSPLHF
TRBD1,TRBJ2-1,TRBV12-3/TRBV12-4,-,TGTGCCAGCATCGGGACAGAAAGTGAGCAGTTCTTC,CASIGTESEQFF
TRBD2,TRBJ2-7,TRBV7-2,-,TGTGCCAGCAGCTTAGAAAGCGGGGGGTTCTACGAGCAGTACTTC,CASSLESGGFYEQYF
TRBD1,TRBJ1-4,TRBV29-1,-,TGCAGCGTTGAAAAAACCCGGGACAGGGATGAAAAACTGTTTTTT,CSVEKTRDRDEKLFF
-,TRBJ1-6,TRBV15,-,TGTGCCACCAGCAGAGATAGGGGCTCACCCCTCCACTTT,CATSRDRGSPLHF
-,TRBJ2-3,TRBV5-1,-,TGCGCCAGCAGCCCGGGCAGACAGACGGCCATTTCAGATACGCAGTATTTT,CASSPGRQTAISDTQYF
-,TRBJ2-2,TRBV7-2,-,TGTGCCAGCAGCGTGGATTACAGGAACACCGGGGAGCTGTTTTTT,CASSVDYRNTGELFF
-,TRBJ1-5,TRBV6-5,once,TGTGCCAGCAGTTACTCGTATACAGGGACCAATCAGCCCCAGCATTTT,CASSYSYTGTNQPQHF
-,TRBJ1-5,TRBV19,few,TGTGCCAGTAGTAACGAGGGAGGGTATCAGCCCCAGCATTTT,CASSNEGGYQPQHF
-,TRBJ2-1,TRBV27,-,TGTGCCAGCAGTATCCCGGACAGCATAACCTACAATGAGCAGTTCTTC,CASSIPDSITYNEQFF
TRBD2,TRBJ2-1,TRBV5-6,-,TGTGCCAGCAGTCCATGGACTAGCGGGAGAAGGAATGAGCAGTTCTTC,CASSPWTSGRRNEQFF
TRBD2,TRBJ2-7,TRBV6-6,-,TGTGCCAGCAGTTTGGACGGGAGGACCTCCTACGAGCAGTACTTC,CASSLDGRTSYEQYF
TRBD1,TRBJ2-6,TRBV27,-,TGTGCCAGCAGTTTATGGGGACCGACAGGGCACTCTGGGGCCAACGTCCTGACTTTC,CASSLWGPTGHSGANVLTF
TRBD1,TRBJ1-1,TRBV7-6,-,TGTGCCAGCAGCTTGGTAGCAGGGGGGAACACTGAAGCTTTCTTT,CASSLVAGGNTEAFF
-,TRBJ1-2,TRBV28,-,TGTGCCAGCAGCCTCGACGGGGTTTACTATGGCTACACCTTC,CASSLDGVYYGYTF
TRBD1,TRBJ2-2,TRBV10-2,-,TGCGCCAGCAGGGGACAGGGAAGAATCCCCCTGAACACCGGGGAGCTGTTTTTT,CASRGQGRIPLNTGELFF
-,TRBJ2-5,TRBV29-1,once,TGCAGCGTTGAACGTGGAGGTGGGGAGACCCAGTACTTC,CSVERGGGETQYF
TRBD1,TRBJ2-1,TRBV10-3,-,TGTGCCATCAGTCCGGGACAGGGGCTCAATGAGCAGTTCTTC,CAISPGQGLNEQFF
TRBD1,TRBJ2-7,TRBV5-4,-,TGTGCCAGCAGAGACTTGACAGGGGGCTCCTACGAGCAGTACTTC,CASRDLTGGSYEQYF
-,TRBJ2-5,TRBV19,-,TGTGCCAGTAGTATCGGTTACAGACAAGAGACCCAGTACTTC,CASSIGYRQETQYF
TRBD2,TRBJ2-3,TRBV7-2,-,TGTGCCAGCAGCTCCACCGCTAGCGGGAGCCTTAGCACAGATACGCAGTATTTT,CASSSTASGSLSTDTQYF
TRBD2,TRBJ2-1,TRBV6-5,once,TGTGCCAGCAGACATAGCGGGGGGGACTACAATGAGCAGTTCTTC,CASRHSGGDYNEQFF
TRBD2,TRBJ2-5,TRBV9,-,TGTGCCAGCAGCGTAGGGGCGGGAGGCTTAGGAGAGACCCAGTACTTC,CASSVGAGGLGETQYF
-,TRBJ1-6,TRBV27,-,TGTGCCAGCAGTTTCTGGTCAGGATTAGGCTCACCCCTCCACTTT,CASSFWSGLGSPLHF
TRBD1,TRBJ1-3,TRBV6-5,-,TGTGCCAGTCGCCCAGGGGGCTCTGGAAACACCATATATTTT,CASRPGGSGNTIYF
-,TRBJ1-2,TRBV29-1,-,TGCAGCGTCCCATTTGGGGGGGGCTATGGCTACACCTTC,CSVPFGGGYGYTF
TRBD2,TRBJ2-7,TRBV6-2/TRBV6-3,once,TGTGCCAGCAGTTACTCGGTAGCGGGAGAGGGGTTCTACGAGCAGTACTTC,CASSYSVAGEGFYEQYF
-,TRBJ1-1,TRBV18,-,TGTGCCAGCTCCGCGTGGGGGAAGATAAAGGGGGAAATTGAAGCTTTCTTT,CASSAWGKIKGEIEAFF
-,TRBJ1-5,TRBV6-1,-,TGTGCCAGCAGTGAAGGGGGGCCTGATCAGCCCCAGCATTTT,CASSEGGPDQPQHF
-,TRBJ2-3,TRBV24-1,-,TGTGCCACCACTTCCCAAGGGGCAGATACGCAGTATTTT,CATTSQGADTQYF
TRBD2,TRBJ2-2,TRBV18,-,TGTGCCAGCTCATTCCGGACTAGCGGGGGTACCGGGGAGCTGTTTTTT,CASSFRTSGGTGELFF
TRBD1,TRBJ1-1,TRBV7-8,once,TGTGCCAGCAGCCTCTACAGGGGGCTGTTTGGCACTGAAGCTTTCTTT,CASSLYRGLFGTEAFF
-,TRBJ2-7,TRBV13,-,TGTGCCAGCTTGGACCGGGACTCCAATATGTACGAGCAGTACTTC,CASLDRDSNMYEQYF
TRBD1,TRBJ2-3,TRBV6-5,-,TGTGCCAGCAGACATTGGGACAGGGGCACAGATACGCAGTATTTT,CASRHWDRGTDTQYF
TRBD2,TRBJ2-1,TRBV10-3,-,TGTGCCATCAGTGGAGCTAGCGGGGTCAATGAGCAGTTCTTC,CAISGASGVNEQFF
TRBD1,TRBJ1-2,TRBV18,-,TGTGCCAGCTCACCCGCGACAGGGGATGGCTACACCTTC,CASSPATGDGYTF
-,TRBJ1-3,TRBV7-6,few,TGTGCCAGCAGCTTAAACAGGGCTGGAAACACCATATATTTT,CASSLNRAGNTIYF
-,TRBJ1-6,TRBV18,-,TGTGCCAGCTCACCACCCAACGCCAGGGGAGAAAATTCACCCCTCCACTTT,CASSPPNARGENSPLHF
-,TRBJ1-6,TRBV5-6,-,TGTGCCAGCAGCTCCAGGGCACAGGATTCACCCCTCCACTTT,CASSSRAQDSPLHF
-,TRBJ2-1,TRBV2,-,TGTGCCAGCAGTGAAGCGGAGAAATATCGATCTTACAATGAGCAGTTCTTC,CASSEAEKYRSYNEQFF
-,TRBJ1-5,TRBV7-6,-,TGTGCCAGCAGCCCCGACAGTTATCAGCCCCAGCATTTT,CASSPDSYQPQHF
-,TRBJ1-2,TRBV4-1,-,TGCGCCAGCAGCCAAGACCCCACAGGGAGTCGCTATGGCTACACCTTC,CASSQDPTGSRYGYTF